The T cell receptor beta chain described here comes from a study of Tregs in tolerant kidney transplant recipients. V was shortened by 2 bases and J by 5 bases, with 11 bases between the two germline ends. The CDR3 is 14 residues long. CDR1 is SGDLS and CDR2 is YYNGEE in the germline V gene. The data were produced by immunoSEQ multiplex PCR, yet TCRdb's version contains in-frame clones alone and is incomplete. The sample lists about 15,000 clones, about 82% occurring once. The chain employs TRBV9 and TRBJ2-1; the D gene is possibly TRBD2 (6 bases). This sample comprised Tregs from blood, obtained before the transplant. The receptor was derived from a human donor who received a combined kidney and bone marrow transplant. The CDR3 here is CASSVGGENNEQFF. For the CDR3, the DNA is TGTGCCAGCAGCGTGGGAGGAGAGAACAATGAGCAGTTCTTC.